The 30 T cell receptor beta chains below all came from one sample that was sequenced in a study of patients and donors after allogeneic stem cell transplantation. TCRdb passed the RT-PCR reads through MiXCR, listing each CDR3 protein once. The sample shows approximately 160,000 distinct CDR3 sequences, 30% of them seen only once. The sequencing sample was made of blood, either unsorted or a sorted T cell fraction (not recorded which). The receptors originated from a human donor who was either an allogeneic HSCT recipient or a stem cell or donor lymphocyte infusion donor (not recorded which). It is not recorded whose cells these are; they may come from a transplant donor.

This clonotype was observed many times. This chain connects TRBV5-1 to TRBJ1-1; unclear D gene. Deletions cut 1 base from V and 5 bases from J, with 18 bases between. CDR3 length: 16 amino acids. Germline V CDR1 and CDR2: SGHRS, YFSETQ. This CDR3 is CASSLRPGASGTEAFF. The DNA of the CDR3 is TGCGCCAGCAGCTTGAGGCCAGGCGCAAGCGGGACTGAAGCTTTCTTT.

This rearrangement joins TRBV6-5 to TRBJ1-6; D gene uncertain. V dropped 2 bases and J dropped 7 bases, with 6 bases sitting between them. Germline V gives CDR1 MNHEY, CDR2 SVGAGI. This CDR3 is built from 13 residues. CDR3 region: CASSYGENSPLHF. Here the CDR3 DNA reads TGTGCCAGCAGTTACGGGGAGAATTCACCCCTCCACTTT.

This clonotype was seen many times. This chain links TRBV12-3 or TRBV12-4 with TRBJ1-2, with D hard to call. Trimming stripped 3 bases from V and 4 bases from J, with 6 bases between. The length of the CDR3 is 12 residues. In DNA, the CDR3 is TGTGCCAGCAGTTTTGCCGGCTATGGCTACACCTTC. This gives the protein CASSFAGYGYTF.

This sequence joins TRBV20-1 and TRBJ2-1; D gene unclear. Germline CDR1 reads DFQATT; CDR2 reads SNEGSKA (reference sequence). Trimming removed 3 bases from V and 3 bases from J, with 6 bases in between. The CDR3 is 12 residues long. CDR3 nucleotide sequence: TGCAGTGCTAGCCATAACTACAATGAGCAGTTCTTC. Translated, it gives CSASHNYNEQFF.

This clonotype was seen ten or more times. V usage is TRBV7-9 and J usage is TRBJ1-2; tentative D call: TRBD1 (5 bases). CDR1 is SEHNR, CDR2 FQNEAQ, per germline (reference sequence). This CDR3 has 16 amino acids. Between the trimmed V and J ends, which lost 8 bases and 7 bases, there was a span of 26 bases. CDR3 sequence reads: CASRRGNGGDQRGYTF. The CDR3 DNA follows: TGTGCCAGCCGCCGTGGAAATGGGGGGGATCAACGTGGCTACACCTTC. Looking up the rest from reference TRBV7-9 and TRBJ1-2 gives the full variable domain: DTGVSQNPRHKITKRGQNVTFRCDPISEHNRLYWYRQTLGQGPEFLTYFQNEAQLEKSRLLSDRFSAERPKGSFSTLEIQRTEQGDSAMYLCASRRGNGGDQRGYTFGSGTRLTVV.

The chain recombines TRBV7-9 with TRBJ2-7; no clear D. Trimming removed 2 bases at V and 4 bases at J, with 21 bases between. Germline lookup yields CDR1 SEHNR and CDR2 FQNEAQ (reference sequence). The CDR3 has 17 amino acids. The DNA of the CDR3 is TGTGCCAGCAGCTTAAAAGGATCGGGCGTGTGGGGATACGAGCAGTACTTC. Protein: CASSLKGSGVWGYEQYF.

The chain links TRBV6-5 to TRBJ2-1; 8 bases agree with TRBD2. With 2 bases clipped from V and 10 bases from J, the junction kept 4 bases outside the gene matches. The CDR3 has 13 residues. CDR1 and CDR2 from the germline V gene are MNHEY and SVGAGI. This CDR3 is CASSYLTSAEQFF. CDR3 sequence (DNA): TGTGCCAGCAGTTACCTGACTAGCGCGGAGCAGTTCTTC.

This clonotype was recorded a few times. The chain combines TRBV2 with TRBJ1-1; no firm D call. V was clipped by 6 bases and J by 1 base, with 9 bases between them. The CDR3 length is 13 residues. Per the germline V gene, CDR1 is SNHLY and CDR2 is FYNNEI. Here the CDR3 reads CASRWTENTEAFF. CDR3 nucleotides: TGTGCCAGCAGGTGGACCGAGAACACTGAAGCTTTCTTT. Together with reference TRBV2 and TRBJ1-1, the CDR3 gives the full variable domain: EPEVTQTPSHQVTQMGQEVILRCVPISNHLYFYWYRQILGQKVEFLVSFYNNEISEKSEIFDDQFSVERPDGSNFTLKIRSTKLEDSAMYFCASRWTENTEAFFGQGTRLTVV.

The chain links TRBV7-9 to TRBJ2-7, with D unclear. Germline lookup yields CDR1 SEHNR and CDR2 FQNEAQ (reference sequence). This CDR3 region has 13 residues. With 7 bases removed from V and 3 bases from J, the gap between germline ends came to 13 bases. CDR3 DNA: TGTGCCAGCACCCCCCCGAGCGTCTACGAGCAGTACTTC. This encodes CASTPPSVYEQYF.

This clonotype was seen a handful of times. The chain employs TRBV6-5 and TRBJ1-6; D is uncertain. The germline V gene encodes CDR1 MNHEY and CDR2 SVGAGI. The CDR3 sequence is 15 residues long. V was cut by 0 bases and J by 6 bases, with 9 bases left in between. The CDR3 loop is CASSYSSTLNSPLHF. CDR3 nucleotide sequence: TGTGCCAGCAGTTACTCGAGTACTCTTAATTCACCCCTCCACTTT.

This clonotype showed up just a few times. J is TRBJ1-3 and V is TRBV9, with no clear D. V shed 0 bases and J shed 1 base, with 11 bases lying between them. The germline gives CDR1 SGDLS, CDR2 YYNGEE. This CDR3 contains 16 residues. CDR3 amino acids: CASSVAVGFSGNTIYF. The CDR3 nucleotides read TGTGCCAGCAGCGTAGCAGTTGGGTTTTCTGGAAACACCATATATTTT.

For the CDR3, the DNA is TGTGCCAGCACCCTAACGGGGCCCCCCACCGGGGAGCTGTTTTTT. Translating gives CASTLTGPPTGELFF. The chain has TRBV7-9 and TRBJ2-2; D possibly matches TRBD1 or TRBD2 (5 bases each). The V end lost 7 bases, the J end lost 4 bases, and 16 bases lay between the germline ends. The CDR3 extends over 15 amino acids. Per the germline V gene, CDR1 is SEHNR and CDR2 is FQNEAQ (reference sequence).

This chain joins TRBV10-3 and TRBJ2-1, with TRBD2 matching over 12 bases. Germline CDR1 is ENHRY and CDR2 is SYGVKD. The CDR3 is 14 residues long. The trim removed 8 bases at V and 5 bases at J, leaving 4 bases unmatched. CDR3 DNA sequence: TGTGCCATCGGCGGACTAGCGGGAAACAATGAGCAGTTCTTC. Its translation: CAIGGLAGNNEQFF.

The chain employs TRBV28 and TRBJ2-3, with D tentatively TRBD1 (5 bases). The CDR3 has 15 residues. CDR1 MDHEN and CDR2 SYDVKM come from the germline V gene. V lost 3 bases and J lost 1, with 11 bases in between. The CDR3 DNA reads TGTGCCAGCAGTTTGACTGGGGCGGGCACAGATACGCAGTATTTT. This translates into CASSLTGAGTDTQYF.

A few counts support this clonotype. V usage is TRBV3-1 and J usage is TRBJ2-5; D unclear. Trimming stripped 3 bases from V and 5 bases from J, with 19 bases between. Germline V lookup: CDR1 LGHDT, CDR2 YNNKEL (reference sequence). The CDR3 length is 16 residues. The CDR3 bases are TGTGCCAGCAGCCATTACTACTCTTCTGGTGACGAGACCCAGTACTTC. Translation gives CASSHYYSSGDETQYF.

This clonotype was detected a few times. The chain is built from TRBV3-1 and TRBJ2-7, with 8 bases fitting TRBD2. Germline V CDR1 and CDR2: LGHDT, YNNKEL (reference sequence). The CDR3 runs 15 residues. V was pared by 4 bases and J by 2 bases, with 7 bases of the junction left unmatched. CDR3 in amino acids: CASSPGLGFAYEQYF. The CDR3 nucleotides read TGTGCCAGCAGCCCGGGACTAGGGTTTGCCTACGAGCAGTACTTC.

The chain combines TRBV12-3 or TRBV12-4 with TRBJ2-1, with a tentative D call TRBD1 (5 bases). V shed 2 bases and J shed 5 bases, with 10 bases lying between them. The length of the CDR3 is 14 residues. For the CDR3, the DNA is TGTGCCAGCAGTTTACAAAACAGGCACAATGAGCAGTTCTTC. It encodes CASSLQNRHNEQFF.

The genes are TRBV4-1 and TRBJ2-3, with TRBD2 as a possible D gene (5 bases). CDR3 length: 14 residues. V dropped 2 bases and J dropped 6 bases, with 12 bases sitting between them. Looked up from germline, CDR1 is MGHRA and CDR2 is YSYEKL. The CDR3 spells CASSQMRTSDTQYF. The DNA for the CDR3 is TGCGCCAGCAGCCAAATGCGCACTAGTGATACGCAGTATTTT.

This chain joins TRBV9 and TRBJ2-7; D is unclear. Looked up from germline, CDR1 is SGDLS and CDR2 is YYNGEE. Trimming left V 0 bases short and J 0 bases short, with 7 bases between. This CDR3 has 14 residues. CDR3 sequence: CASSVGDISYEQYF. CDR3 nucleotide sequence: TGTGCCAGCAGCGTAGGAGACATCTCCTACGAGCAGTACTTC.

The chain is built from TRBV7-6 and TRBJ2-1; D remains unclear. Trimming pared 1 base from V and 7 bases from J, leaving 2 bases between. Germline V CDR1 and CDR2: SGHVS, FNYEAQ. The CDR3 consists of 11 residues. The CDR3 is CASSLENEQFF. Written as DNA, the CDR3 is TGTGCCAGCAGCTTAGAAAATGAGCAGTTCTTC. The whole variable domain, filled in from reference TRBV7-6 and TRBJ2-1, reads GAGVSQSPRYKVTKRGQDVALRCDPISGHVSLYWYRQALGQGPEFLTYFNYEAQQDKSGLPNDRFSAERPEGSISTLTIQRTEQRDSAMYRCASSLENEQFFGPGTRLTVL.

This clonotype turned up a few times. J is TRBJ1-2 and V is TRBV27; D is undetermined. V shed 4 bases and J shed 8 bases, with 14 bases lying between them. The CDR3 covers 13 residues. CDR1 MNHEY and CDR2 SMNVEV come from the germline V gene (reference sequence). CDR3: CASSSRMGLGYTF. The CDR3 region has the DNA TGTGCCAGCAGTTCCAGGATGGGTCTGGGCTACACCTTC.

This clonotype was seen a few times. V and J are TRBV10-3 and TRBJ2-7; 11 nucleotides line up with TRBD2. The J segment lost 4 bases and the V segment lost 7 bases, leaving 9 bases of the junction unmatched. Germline V gene data show CDR1 as ENHRY and CDR2 as SYGVKD. The CDR3 extends over 15 amino acids. This CDR3 is CAIKPTSGSGYEQYF. The CDR3 DNA reads as TGTGCCATCAAACCTACTAGCGGGAGTGGGTACGAGCAGTACTTC.

This clonotype was seen repeatedly, ten times or more. V gene TRBV27 combines with J gene TRBJ1-5; D is ambiguous. With 3 bases removed from V and 3 bases from J, the gap between germline ends came to 6 bases. The germline V gene encodes CDR1 MNHEY and CDR2 SMNVEV (reference sequence). The CDR3 length is 13 residues. Written as DNA, the CDR3 is TGTGCCAGCAGTTTGCAGTACAATCAGCCCCAGCATTTT. It is translated as CASSLQYNQPQHF.

V is TRBV4-3 and J is TRBJ1-4, with a weak D call TRBD1 (5 bases). Germline V CDR1 and CDR2: LGHNA, YSLEER. V lost 7 bases, J lost 5 bases, and 11 bases lay in between. The CDR3 is 13 amino acids. CDR3 coding DNA: TGCGCCAGCAACCAGGGTGCCAATGAAAAACTGTTTTTT. Residues: CASNQGANEKLFF.

V is TRBV7-6 and J is TRBJ1-1, with D unresolved. CDR3 length equals 15 residues. Germline V CDR1 and CDR2: SGHVS, FNYEAQ. The V gene lost 1 base and the J gene lost 0 bases, with 9 bases spanning the gap. CDR3 amino acids: CASSLETLMNTEAFF. In DNA, the CDR3 is TGTGCCAGCAGCTTAGAGACACTTATGAACACTGAAGCTTTCTTT.

The chain is built from TRBV28 and TRBJ1-3, with D perhaps matching TRBD1 (5 bases). With 7 bases removed from V and 1 base from J, the gap between germline ends came to 11 bases. CDR1 is MDHEN and CDR2 is SYDVKM in the germline V gene. The CDR3 is made up of 14 amino acids. CDR3 loop: CASTSGGSGNTIYF. Here the CDR3 DNA reads TGTGCCAGCACCTCGGGGGGGTCTGGAAACACCATATATTTT.

The table lists this clonotype with a few counts. The chain employs TRBV12-3 or TRBV12-4 and TRBJ1-5; weak D call: TRBD1 (6 bases). The V end lost 3 bases, the J end lost 3 bases, and 9 bases lay between the germline ends. This CDR3 is built from 14 residues. Here the CDR3 reads CASSLGAVNQPQHF. The CDR3 nucleotides read TGTGCCAGCAGTTTGGGGGCAGTCAATCAGCCCCAGCATTTT.

This clonotype was counted a single time. The chain carries TRBV20-1 and TRBJ2-1; D gene unclear. Germline CDR1 is DFQATT and CDR2 is SNEGSKA (reference sequence). Trimming cost V 3 bases and J 4 bases, with 4 bases left between them. The CDR3 has 11 residues. The CDR3 sequence: CSASPYNEQFF. The CDR3 DNA sequence: TGCAGTGCTAGTCCTTACAATGAGCAGTTCTTC.

The chain recombines TRBV5-1 with TRBJ1-4; D is unresolved. The CDR3 runs to 13 residues. Trimming left V 0 bases short and J 5 bases short, with 5 bases between. Germline assignment: CDR1 SGHRS and CDR2 YFSETQ. CDR3 residues: CASSLGQNEKLFF. The CDR3 DNA reads as TGCGCCAGCAGCTTGGGCCAGAATGAAAAACTGTTTTTT. Filled out from reference TRBV5-1 and TRBJ1-4, the complete variable domain reads KAGVTQTPRYLIKTRGQQVTLSCSPISGHRSVSWYQQTPGQGLQFLFEYFSETQRNKGNFPGRFSGRQFSNSRSEMNVSTLELGDSALYLCASSLGQNEKLFFGSGTQLSVL.

The rearrangement uses TRBV20-1 and TRBJ2-3; 11 nucleotides agree with TRBD2. The CDR3 contains 14 residues. Germline V lookup: CDR1 DFQATT, CDR2 SNEGSKA (reference sequence). Trimming cost V 6 bases and J 3 bases; bases outside gene matches: 5. CDR3 DNA sequence: TGCAGTGCCCAAACTAGCGGGAGAACAGATACGCAGTATTTT. It codes for CSAQTSGRTDTQYF.